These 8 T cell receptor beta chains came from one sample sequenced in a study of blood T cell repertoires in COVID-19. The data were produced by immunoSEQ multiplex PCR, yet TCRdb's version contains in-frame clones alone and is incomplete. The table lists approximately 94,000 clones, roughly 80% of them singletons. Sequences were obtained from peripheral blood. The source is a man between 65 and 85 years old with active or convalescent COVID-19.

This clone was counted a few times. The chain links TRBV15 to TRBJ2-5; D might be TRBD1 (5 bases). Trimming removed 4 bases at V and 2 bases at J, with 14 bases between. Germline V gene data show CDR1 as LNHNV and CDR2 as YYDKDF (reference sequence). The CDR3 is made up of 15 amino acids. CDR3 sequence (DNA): TGTGCCACCAGCAAGGGCAGGGCTTTACAAGAGACCCAGTACTTC. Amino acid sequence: CATSKGRALQETQYF.

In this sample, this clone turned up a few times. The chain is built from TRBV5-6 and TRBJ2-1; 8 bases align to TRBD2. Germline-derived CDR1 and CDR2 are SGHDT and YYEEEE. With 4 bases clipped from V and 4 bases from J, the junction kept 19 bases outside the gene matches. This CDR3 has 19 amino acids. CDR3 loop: CASSRTHSMERGIYNEQFF. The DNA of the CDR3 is TGTGCCAGCAGCCGCACCCATTCAATGGAGCGGGGGATTTACAATGAGCAGTTCTTC.

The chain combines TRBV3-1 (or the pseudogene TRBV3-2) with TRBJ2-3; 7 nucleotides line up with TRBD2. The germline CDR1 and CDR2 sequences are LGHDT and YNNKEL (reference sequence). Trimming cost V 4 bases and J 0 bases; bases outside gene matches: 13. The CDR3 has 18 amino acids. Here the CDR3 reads CASSLQGGIAGSTDTQYF. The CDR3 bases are TGTGCCAGCAGCCTACAAGGAGGAATAGCGGGCAGCACAGATACGCAGTATTTT.

CDR3 region: CSVVGGLAVQETQYF. Here the CDR3 DNA reads TGCAGCGTTGTGGGGGGACTAGCGGTCCAAGAGACCCAGTACTTC. The chain combines TRBV29-1 with TRBJ2-5; TRBD2 matches 11 bases. The germline V gene has CDR1 SQVTM and CDR2 ANQGSEA. This CDR3 has 15 residues. The J segment lost 1 base and the V segment lost 4 bases, leaving 5 bases of the junction unmatched.

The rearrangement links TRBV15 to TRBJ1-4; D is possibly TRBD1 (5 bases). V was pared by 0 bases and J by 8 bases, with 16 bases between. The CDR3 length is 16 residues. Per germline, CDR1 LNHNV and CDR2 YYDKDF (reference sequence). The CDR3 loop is CATSRDSIRAGEKLFF. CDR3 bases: TGTGCCACCAGCAGAGATAGTATCAGGGCTGGGGAAAAACTGTTTTTT.

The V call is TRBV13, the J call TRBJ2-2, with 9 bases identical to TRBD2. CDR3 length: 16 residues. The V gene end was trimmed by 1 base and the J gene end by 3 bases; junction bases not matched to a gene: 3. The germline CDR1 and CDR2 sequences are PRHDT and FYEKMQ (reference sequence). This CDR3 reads CASSLVAGAHTGELFF. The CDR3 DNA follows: TGTGCCAGCAGCTTAGTAGCGGGGGCTCACACCGGGGAGCTGTTTTTT.

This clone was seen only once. CDR3 nucleotide sequence: TGTGCCAGCAGTGCCTTAGGGGGAAGAGATAATTCACCCCTCCACTTT. Its translation: CASSALGGRDNSPLHF. The chain has TRBV6-1 and TRBJ1-6; the D gene is possibly TRBD1 (6 bases). The CDR3 is 16 residues long. Trimming shortened V by 4 bases and J by 5 bases, and 15 bases separated the two germline ends. CDR1 and CDR2 (germline): MNHNS, SASEGT.

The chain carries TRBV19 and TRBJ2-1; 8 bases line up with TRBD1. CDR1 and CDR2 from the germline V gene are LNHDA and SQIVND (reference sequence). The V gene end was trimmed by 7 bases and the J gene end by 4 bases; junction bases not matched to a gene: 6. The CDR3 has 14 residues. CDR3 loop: CASIGDRNYNEQFF. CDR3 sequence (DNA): TGTGCCAGTATAGGGGACAGGAATTACAATGAGCAGTTCTTC.